A selection of T cell receptor beta chains follows, all from one sample in a study of blood T cell repertoires in COVID-19. TCRdb's table, derived via immunoSEQ multiplex PCR, lists solely in-frame clones and lacks some. Counted here are tens of thousands of clones, roughly 82% occurring once; the ten biggest clones make up approximately 18%. The sample comprised peripheral blood. The source of these receptors is a human donor in a cohort sampled during active COVID-19. Each CDR3 is given with its conserved first and last residue. The D gene is left open where the match is weak. Clone size is shown for a subset of rows, as once, few, many or a class of expanded clone.

D	V	J	size	CDR3	DNA
NA	TRBV5-1	TRBJ1-1	NA	CASSTVVGDTEAFF	TGCGCCAGCAGTACCGTGGTCGGGGACACTGAAGCTTTCTTT
TRBD1	TRBV25-1	TRBJ1-1	NA	CASSSSTGEPEAFF	TGTGCCAGCAGTTCGTCAACAGGGGAACCTGAAGCTTTCTTT
TRBD1	TRBV18	TRBJ2-7	once	CASSPSPPGQGDEQYF	TGTGCCAGCTCACCATCGCCGCCGGGACAGGGGGACGAGCAGTACTTC
NA	TRBV12-2	TRBJ1-2	NA	CASPAPAPHTKGGSFGYTF	TGTGCAAGTCCGGCCCCGGCCCCCCACACGAAGGGAGGAAGCTTTGGCTACACCTTC
TRBD1	TRBV4-3	TRBJ1-6	NA	CASSQDGQGNSPLHF	TGCGCCAGCAGCCAAGATGGACAGGGGAACTCACCCCTCCACTTT
TRBD1	TRBV7-2	TRBJ1-1	NA	CASSRQGNTEAFF	TGTGCCAGCAGCAGACAGGGGAACACTGAAGCTTTCTTT
NA	TRBV7-6	TRBJ2-5	few	CASSSRGAGQETQYF	TGTGCCAGCAGCTCACGGGGGGCTGGGCAAGAGACCCAGTACTTC
NA	TRBV6-1	TRBJ1-3	once	CASSEAVSGNTIYF	TGTGCCAGCAGTGAGGCTGTCTCTGGAAACACCATATATTTT
TRBD2	TRBV4-3	TRBJ2-1	NA	CASSPVGTSGGNEQFF	TGCGCCAGCAGCCCGGTCGGAACTAGCGGGGGCAATGAGCAGTTCTTC
NA	TRBV6-1	TRBJ1-1	NA	CASSEHRTNTEAFF	TGTGCCAGCAGTGAACACAGAACGAACACTGAAGCTTTCTTT
TRBD1	TRBV2	TRBJ1-6	NA	CASSGPGQGDSPLHF	TGTGCCAGCAGCGGTCCGGGACAGGGCGATTCACCCCTCCACTTT
NA	TRBV10-3	TRBJ2-3	NA	CAISDGRGARTDTQYF	TGTGCCATCAGTGACGGTAGGGGCGCAAGAACAGATACGCAGTATTTT
NA	TRBV3-1/TRBV3-2	TRBJ2-7	NA	CASSHWTSRSEQYF	TGTGCCAGCAGCCACTGGACATCGCGGAGCGAGCAGTACTTC